This T cell receptor (beta chain) derives from a study of blood T cell repertoires in COVID-19. Study context: COVID-19 samples collected from the United States, Italy and Spain covered acute and convalescent phases. PBMCs, B-cell-depleted T cells, or T cells provided the cDNA or gDNA that made up the material.

Per the study methods: Using reference gene primer amplification, nucleated cell counts were estimated. Clones were read by immunoSEQ multiplex PCR, and TCRdb kept only the in-frame ones, dropping some. D and trimming come from the DNA, and the V and J calls and clone size come from that table. The sample lists about 530,000 clones; roughly 91% were seen once. Recruited during active infection, patients (from Seattle) were subsequently followed longitudinally. CDR3 length: 15 residues. The germline CDR1 and CDR2 sequences are LNHDA and SQIVND (reference sequence). V was clipped by 3 bases and J by 0 bases, with 9 bases between them.

The sequenced material came from peripheral blood. This rearrangement joins TRBV19 to TRBJ1-3, with D perhaps TRBD1 (5 bases). The sequence derives from a woman aged 50 to 60 with COVID-19, enrolled during active disease. CDR3 protein: CASSINRNSGNTIYF. The CDR3 DNA is TGTGCCAGTAGTATTAACAGGAACTCTGGAAACACCATATATTTT.